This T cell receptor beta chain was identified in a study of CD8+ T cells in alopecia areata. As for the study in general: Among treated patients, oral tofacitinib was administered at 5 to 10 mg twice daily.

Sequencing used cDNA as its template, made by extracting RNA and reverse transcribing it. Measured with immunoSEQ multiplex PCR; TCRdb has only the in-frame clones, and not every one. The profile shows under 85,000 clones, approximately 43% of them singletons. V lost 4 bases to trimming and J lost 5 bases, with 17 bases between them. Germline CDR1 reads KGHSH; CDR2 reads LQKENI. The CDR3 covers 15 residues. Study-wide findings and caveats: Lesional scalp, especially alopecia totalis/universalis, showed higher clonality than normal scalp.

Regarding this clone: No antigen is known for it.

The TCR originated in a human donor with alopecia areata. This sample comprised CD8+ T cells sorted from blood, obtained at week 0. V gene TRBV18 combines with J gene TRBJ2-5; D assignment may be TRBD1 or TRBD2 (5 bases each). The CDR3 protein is CASSRSTSGRETQYF. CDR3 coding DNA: TGTGCCAGCTCACGTTCCACCTCGGGGCGGGAGACCCAGTACTTC.